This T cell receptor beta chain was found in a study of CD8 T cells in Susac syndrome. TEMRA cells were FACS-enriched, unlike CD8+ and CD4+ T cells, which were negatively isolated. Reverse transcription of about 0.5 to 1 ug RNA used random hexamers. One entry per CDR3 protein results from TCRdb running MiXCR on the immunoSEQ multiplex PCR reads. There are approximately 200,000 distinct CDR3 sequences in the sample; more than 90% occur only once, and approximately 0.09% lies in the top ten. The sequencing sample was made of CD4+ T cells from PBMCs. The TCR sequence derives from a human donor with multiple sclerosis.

The CDR3: CASSPRSGGWTEAFF. CDR3 bases: TGTGCCAGCAGTCCCCGATCCGGGGGGTGGACTGAAGCTTTCTTT. The chain joins TRBV27 to TRBJ1-1, with D perhaps matching TRBD1 (5 bases). Germline lookup yields CDR1 MNHEY and CDR2 SMNVEV (reference sequence). This CDR3 comprises 15 residues. V gave up 5 bases and J gave up 5 bases, with 18 bases separating them.